Following are 10 T cell receptor beta chains from one sample sequenced in a study of cytomegalovirus exposure and HLA in healthy donors. Measured with immunoSEQ multiplex PCR; TCRdb has only the in-frame clones, and not every one. The sample lists about 55,000 clones; 90% were seen once. The sequenced material came from PBMCs. The receptors come from a man younger than 30 in good health and CMV-seronegative.

This chain links TRBV29-1 with TRBJ2-7; D is perhaps TRBD1 (6 bases). V was pared by 4 bases and J by 3 bases, with 10 bases between. This CDR3 has 12 amino acids. The V gene's germline CDR1 is SQVTM and CDR2 ANQGSEA. Here the CDR3 reads CSVAKQGYEQYF. CDR3 DNA: TGCAGCGTTGCAAAACAGGGCTACGAGCAGTACTTC.

The V and J genes are TRBV6-1 and TRBJ2-7, with D maybe TRBD1 (6 bases). The V gene's germline CDR1 is MNHNS and CDR2 SASEGT. The CDR3 is 15 residues long. V lost 0 bases to trimming and J lost 7 bases, with 16 bases between them. The CDR3 spells CASSEALQGFKEQYF. The CDR3 coding sequence is TGTGCCAGCAGTGAAGCGCTTCAGGGGTTTAAGGAGCAGTACTTC.

The chain carries TRBV4-2 and TRBJ2-1; TRBD1 might be the D (5 bases). The CDR3 has 15 amino acids. Germline V gene sequence: CDR1 LGHNA, CDR2 YNFKEQ. V gave up 4 bases and J gave up 5 bases, with 15 bases separating them. CDR3 amino acids: CASSLQAAPNNEQFF. The CDR3 DNA reads TGTGCCAGCAGCCTACAGGCCGCCCCAAACAATGAGCAGTTCTTC.

The chain joins TRBV27 to TRBJ2-1; 8 bases are shared with TRBD1. The CDR3 runs to 15 residues. The junction had 6 bases not matched to a gene; V was cut back by 6 bases and J by 2 bases. Germline V lookup: CDR1 MNHEY, CDR2 SMNVEV (reference sequence). CDR3 bases: TGTGCCAGCAGCCGGGACAGGTTCCCCTACAATGAGCAGTTCTTC. Translated, it gives CASSRDRFPYNEQFF.

The chain employs TRBV15 and TRBJ1-3, with TRBD1 matching over 8 bases. The J segment lost 0 bases and the V segment lost 3 bases, leaving 4 bases of the junction unmatched. CDR1 LNHNV and CDR2 YYDKDF come from the germline V gene (reference sequence). The CDR3 is 16 amino acids. The CDR3 DNA is TGTGCCACCAGCAGCTGGGACAGGAGCTCTGGAAACACCATATATTTT. Its protein product is CATSSWDRSSGNTIYF.

The V call is TRBV29-1, the J call TRBJ1-2; 7 bases match TRBD1. Germline V lookup: CDR1 SQVTM, CDR2 ANQGSEA. V was pared by 6 bases and J by 6 bases, with 10 bases of the junction left unmatched. This CDR3 region has 13 residues. CDR3 bases: TGCAGCGTACCGAACAGGGGTAGAAATGGCTACACCTTC. Encoded protein: CSVPNRGRNGYTF.

The chain is built from TRBV4-1 and TRBJ2-6, with 7 bases fitting TRBD1. Trimming cost V 4 bases and J 0 bases; bases outside gene matches: 15. CDR3 length: 20 residues. Looked up from germline, CDR1 is MGHRA and CDR2 is YSYEKL. CDR3: CASSPEGTGQTLSGANVLTF. The CDR3 coding sequence is TGCGCCAGCAGCCCCGAGGGAACGGGACAGACCCTCTCTGGGGCCAACGTCCTGACTTTC.

The V and J genes are TRBV11-2 and TRBJ2-5, with no clear D. This CDR3 has 13 amino acids. CDR1 and CDR2 from the germline V gene are SGHAT and FQNNGV. Trimming shortened V by 0 bases and J by 9 bases, and 11 bases separated the two germline ends. The CDR3 is CASSLEPGVAQYF. The CDR3 bases are TGTGCCAGCAGCTTAGAGCCGGGTGTGGCCCAGTACTTC.

This chain links TRBV28 with TRBJ2-5, with 7 bases lining up with TRBD2. J gave up 2 bases and V 6 bases, and 6 bases lay outside the gene matches. Germline V gene sequence: CDR1 MDHEN, CDR2 SYDVKM. The CDR3 has 14 residues. This chain's CDR3 is CASSSPAGQETQYF. Written as DNA, the CDR3 is TGTGCCAGCAGCTCACCAGCGGGGCAAGAGACCCAGTACTTC.

The V and J genes are TRBV4-1 and TRBJ2-1; 11 positions match TRBD2. Per germline, CDR1 MGHRA and CDR2 YSYEKL. The J segment lost 7 bases and the V segment lost 3 bases, leaving 8 bases of the junction unmatched. CDR3 length equals 16 residues. Written as DNA, the CDR3 is TGCGCCAGCAGCCATTCTAGCGGGAGGCCCGGGAATGAGCAGTTCTTC. Residues: CASSHSSGRPGNEQFF.